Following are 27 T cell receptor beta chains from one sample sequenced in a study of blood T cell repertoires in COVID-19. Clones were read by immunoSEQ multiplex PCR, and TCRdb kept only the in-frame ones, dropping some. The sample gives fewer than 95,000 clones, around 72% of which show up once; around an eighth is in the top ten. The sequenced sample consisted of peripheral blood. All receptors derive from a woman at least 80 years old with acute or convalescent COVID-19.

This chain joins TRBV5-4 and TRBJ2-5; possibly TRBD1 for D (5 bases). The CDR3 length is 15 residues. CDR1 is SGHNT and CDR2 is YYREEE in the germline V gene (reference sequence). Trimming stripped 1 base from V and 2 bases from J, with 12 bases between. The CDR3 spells CASSLRMAGQETQYF. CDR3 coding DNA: TGTGCCAGCAGCTTGAGAATGGCAGGGCAAGAGACCCAGTACTTC.

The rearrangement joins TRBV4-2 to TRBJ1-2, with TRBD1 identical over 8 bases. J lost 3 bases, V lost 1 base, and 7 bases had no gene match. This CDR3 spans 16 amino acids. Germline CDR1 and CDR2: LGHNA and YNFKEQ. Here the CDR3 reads CASSQAQGAPHYGYTF. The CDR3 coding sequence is TGTGCCAGCAGCCAAGCGCAGGGGGCGCCTCACTATGGCTACACCTTC.

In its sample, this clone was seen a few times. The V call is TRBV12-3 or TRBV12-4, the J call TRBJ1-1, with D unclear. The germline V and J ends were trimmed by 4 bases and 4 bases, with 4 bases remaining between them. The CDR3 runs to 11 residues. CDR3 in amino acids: CASSSFTEAFF. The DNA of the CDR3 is TGTGCCAGCAGTTCGTTCACTGAAGCTTTCTTT.

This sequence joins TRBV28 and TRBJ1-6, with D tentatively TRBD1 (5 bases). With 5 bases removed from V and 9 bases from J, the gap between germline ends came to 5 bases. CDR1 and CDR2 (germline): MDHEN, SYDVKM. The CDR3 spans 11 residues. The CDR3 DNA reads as TGTGCCAGCAGTCAGGGTTCACCCCTCCACTTT. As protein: CASSQGSPLHF.

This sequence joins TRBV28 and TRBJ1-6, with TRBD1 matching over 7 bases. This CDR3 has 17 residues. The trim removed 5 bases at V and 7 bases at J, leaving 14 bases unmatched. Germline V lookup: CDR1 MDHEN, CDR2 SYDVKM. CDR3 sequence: CASSLTRDSGGNSPLHF. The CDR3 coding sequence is TGTGCCAGCAGTCTCACCCGGGACAGCGGGGGGAATTCACCCCTCCACTTT.

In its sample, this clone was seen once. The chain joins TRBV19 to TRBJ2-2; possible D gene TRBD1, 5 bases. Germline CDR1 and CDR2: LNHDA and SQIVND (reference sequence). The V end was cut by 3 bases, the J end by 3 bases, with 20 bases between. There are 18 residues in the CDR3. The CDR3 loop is CASSISLGYRYHTGELFF. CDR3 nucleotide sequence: TGTGCCAGTAGTATTTCTCTCGGTTACAGGTATCACACCGGGGAGCTGTTTTTT.

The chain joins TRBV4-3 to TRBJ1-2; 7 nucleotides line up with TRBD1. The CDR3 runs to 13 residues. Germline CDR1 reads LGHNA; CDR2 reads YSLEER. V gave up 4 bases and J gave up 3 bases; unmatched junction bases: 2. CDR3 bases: TGCGCCAGCAGCCTAGGACAGGACTATGGCTACACCTTC. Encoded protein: CASSLGQDYGYTF.

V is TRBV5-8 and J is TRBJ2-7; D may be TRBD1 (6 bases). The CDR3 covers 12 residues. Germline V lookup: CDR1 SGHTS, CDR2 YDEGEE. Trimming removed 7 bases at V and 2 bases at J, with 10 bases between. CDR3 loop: CASHRATYEQYF. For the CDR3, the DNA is TGTGCCAGCCACAGGGCCACCTACGAGCAGTACTTC.

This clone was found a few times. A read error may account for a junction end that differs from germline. The DNA for the CDR3 is TGTGCCAGCAGTTTAGGAGGGCGGGGATCCTACAATGAGCAGTTCTTC. Residues: CASSLGGRGSYNEQFF. The V call is TRBV7-8, the J call TRBJ2-1, with TRBD2 as a possible D gene (6 bases). The CDR3 runs to 16 residues. CDR1 is SGHVS, CDR2 FQNEAQ, per germline.

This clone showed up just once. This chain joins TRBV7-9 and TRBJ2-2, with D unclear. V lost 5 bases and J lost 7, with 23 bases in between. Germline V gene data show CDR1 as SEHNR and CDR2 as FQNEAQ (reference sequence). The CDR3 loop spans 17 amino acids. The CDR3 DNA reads TGTGCCAGCAGCCTCATGGGCCAGGAAGCCCGGAACGGGGAGCTGTTTTTT. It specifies CASSLMGQEARNGELFF.

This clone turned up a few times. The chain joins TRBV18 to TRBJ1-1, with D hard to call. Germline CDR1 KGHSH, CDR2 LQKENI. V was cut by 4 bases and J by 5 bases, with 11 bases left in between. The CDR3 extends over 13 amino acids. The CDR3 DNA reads TGTGCCAGCTCACAGGCCCTGAGGACTGAAGCTTTCTTT. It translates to CASSQALRTEAFF.

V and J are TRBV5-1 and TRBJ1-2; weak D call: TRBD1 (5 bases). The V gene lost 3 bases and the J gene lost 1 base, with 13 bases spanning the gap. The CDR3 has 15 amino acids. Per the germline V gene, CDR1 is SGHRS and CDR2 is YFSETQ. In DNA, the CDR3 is TGCGCCAGCAGCTCCCAATGGGGGGTTAACTATGGCTACACCTTC. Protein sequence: CASSSQWGVNYGYTF.

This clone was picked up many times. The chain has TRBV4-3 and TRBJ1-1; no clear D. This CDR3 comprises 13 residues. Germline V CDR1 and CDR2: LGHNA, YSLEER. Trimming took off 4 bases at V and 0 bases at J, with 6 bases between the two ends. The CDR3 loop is CASSLEMNTEAFF. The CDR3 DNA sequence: TGCGCCAGCAGCCTCGAGATGAACACTGAAGCTTTCTTT.

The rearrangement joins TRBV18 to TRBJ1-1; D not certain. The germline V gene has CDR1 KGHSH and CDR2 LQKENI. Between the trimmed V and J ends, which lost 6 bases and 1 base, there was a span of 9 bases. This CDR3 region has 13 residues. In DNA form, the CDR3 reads TGTGCCAGCTCCCGGGATCAGAACACTGAAGCTTTCTTT. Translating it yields CASSRDQNTEAFF.

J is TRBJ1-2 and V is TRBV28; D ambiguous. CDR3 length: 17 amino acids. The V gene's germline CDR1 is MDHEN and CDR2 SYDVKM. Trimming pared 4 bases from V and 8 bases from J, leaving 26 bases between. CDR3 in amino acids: CASSSPSRPALMGGYTF. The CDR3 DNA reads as TGTGCCAGCAGTTCCCCAAGCCGACCGGCCCTGATGGGCGGCTACACCTTC.

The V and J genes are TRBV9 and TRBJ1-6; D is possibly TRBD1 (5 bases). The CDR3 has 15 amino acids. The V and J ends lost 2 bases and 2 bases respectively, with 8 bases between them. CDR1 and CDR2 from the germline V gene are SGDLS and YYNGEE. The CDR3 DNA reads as TGTGCCAGCAGCGTCAGGGCAGCCTATAATTCACCCCTCCACTTT. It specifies CASSVRAAYNSPLHF.

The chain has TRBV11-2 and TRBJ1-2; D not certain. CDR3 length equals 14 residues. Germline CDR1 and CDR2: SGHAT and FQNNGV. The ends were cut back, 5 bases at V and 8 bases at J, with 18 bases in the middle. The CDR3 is CASSLRLGGLGYTF. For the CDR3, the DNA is TGTGCCAGCAGCCTCCGACTGGGAGGGTTGGGCTACACCTTC.

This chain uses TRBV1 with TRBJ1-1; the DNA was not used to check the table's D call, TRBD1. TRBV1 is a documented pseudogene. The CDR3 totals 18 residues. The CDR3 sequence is CTSSHWTGGHCMNTEAFF. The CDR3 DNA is TGCACCAGCAGCCATTGGACAGGGGGCCATTGTATGAACACTGAAGCTTTCTTT.

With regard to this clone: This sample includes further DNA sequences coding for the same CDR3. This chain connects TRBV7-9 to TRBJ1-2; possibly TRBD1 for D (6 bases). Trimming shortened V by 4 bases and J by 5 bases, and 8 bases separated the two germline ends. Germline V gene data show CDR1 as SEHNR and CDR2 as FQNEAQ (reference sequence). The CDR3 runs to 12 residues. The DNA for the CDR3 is TGTGCCAGCAGCTCGCAGGGGTATGGCTACACCTTC. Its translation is CASSSQGYGYTF. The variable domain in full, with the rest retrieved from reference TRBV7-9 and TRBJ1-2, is DTGVSQNPRHKITKRGQNVTFRCDPISEHNRLYWYRQTLGQGPEFLTYFQNEAQLEKSRLLSDRFSAERPKGSFSTLEIQRTEQGDSAMYLCASSSQGYGYTFGSGTRLTVV.

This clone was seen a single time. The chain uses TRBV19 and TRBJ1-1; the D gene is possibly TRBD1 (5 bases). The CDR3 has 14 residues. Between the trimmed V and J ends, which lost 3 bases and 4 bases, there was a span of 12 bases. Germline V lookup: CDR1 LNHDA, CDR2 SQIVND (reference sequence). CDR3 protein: CASSITDRGTEAFF. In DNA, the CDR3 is TGTGCCAGTAGTATCACCGACAGAGGCACTGAAGCTTTCTTT. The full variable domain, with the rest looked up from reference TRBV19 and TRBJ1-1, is DGGITQSPKYLFRKEGQNVTLSCEQNLNHDAMYWYRQDPGQGLRLIYYSQIVNDFQKGDIAEGYSVSREKKESFPLTVTSAQKNPTAFYLCASSITDRGTEAFFGQGTRLTVV.

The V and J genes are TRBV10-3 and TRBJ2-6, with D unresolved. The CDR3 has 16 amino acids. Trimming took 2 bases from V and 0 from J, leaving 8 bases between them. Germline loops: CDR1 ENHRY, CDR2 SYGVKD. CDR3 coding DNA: TGTGCCATCAGTGAGGTAGCAGACTCTGGGGCCAACGTCCTGACTTTC. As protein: CAISEVADSGANVLTF.

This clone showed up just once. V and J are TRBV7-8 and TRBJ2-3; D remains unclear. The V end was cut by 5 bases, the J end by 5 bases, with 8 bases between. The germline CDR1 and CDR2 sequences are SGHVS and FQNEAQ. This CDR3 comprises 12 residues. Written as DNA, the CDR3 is TGTGCCAGCAGCCCCCTCGGAGATACGCAGTATTTT. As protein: CASSPLGDTQYF.

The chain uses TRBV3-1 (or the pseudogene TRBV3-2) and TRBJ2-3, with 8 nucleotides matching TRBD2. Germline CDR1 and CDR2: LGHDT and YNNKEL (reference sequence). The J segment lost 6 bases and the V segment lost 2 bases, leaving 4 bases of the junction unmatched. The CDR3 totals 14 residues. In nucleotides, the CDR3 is TGTGCCAGCAGCCAAAATCGCGGGGGGGATACGCAGTATTTT. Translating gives CASSQNRGGDTQYF.

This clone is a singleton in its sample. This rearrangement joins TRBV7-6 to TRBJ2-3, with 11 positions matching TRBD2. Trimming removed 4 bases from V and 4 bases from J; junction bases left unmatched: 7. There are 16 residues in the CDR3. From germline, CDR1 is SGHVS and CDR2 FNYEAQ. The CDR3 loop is CASSSLAGGIADTQYF. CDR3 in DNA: TGTGCCAGCAGCTCCCTAGCGGGGGGTATAGCAGATACGCAGTATTTT.

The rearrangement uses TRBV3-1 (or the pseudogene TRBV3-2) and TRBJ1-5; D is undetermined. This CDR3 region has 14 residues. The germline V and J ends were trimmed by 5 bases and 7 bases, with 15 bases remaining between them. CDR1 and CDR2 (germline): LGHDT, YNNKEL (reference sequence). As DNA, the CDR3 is TGTGCCAGCAGCTCAGCGGGGTTTGGACAGCCCCAGCATTTT. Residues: CASSSAGFGQPQHF.

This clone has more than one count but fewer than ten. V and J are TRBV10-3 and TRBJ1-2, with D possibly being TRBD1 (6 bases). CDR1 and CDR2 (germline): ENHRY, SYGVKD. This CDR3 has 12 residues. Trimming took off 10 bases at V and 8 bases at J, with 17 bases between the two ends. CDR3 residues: CATGRAGTGYTF. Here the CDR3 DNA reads TGTGCCACTGGGAGGGCAGGGACAGGCTACACCTTC.

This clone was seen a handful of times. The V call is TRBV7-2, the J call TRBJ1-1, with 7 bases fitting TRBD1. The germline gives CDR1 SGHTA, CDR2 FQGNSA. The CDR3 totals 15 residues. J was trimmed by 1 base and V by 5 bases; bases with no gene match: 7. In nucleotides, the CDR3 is TGTGCCAGCAGCATATTAGGGGGCCCGAACACTGAAGCTTTCTTT. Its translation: CASSILGGPNTEAFF.